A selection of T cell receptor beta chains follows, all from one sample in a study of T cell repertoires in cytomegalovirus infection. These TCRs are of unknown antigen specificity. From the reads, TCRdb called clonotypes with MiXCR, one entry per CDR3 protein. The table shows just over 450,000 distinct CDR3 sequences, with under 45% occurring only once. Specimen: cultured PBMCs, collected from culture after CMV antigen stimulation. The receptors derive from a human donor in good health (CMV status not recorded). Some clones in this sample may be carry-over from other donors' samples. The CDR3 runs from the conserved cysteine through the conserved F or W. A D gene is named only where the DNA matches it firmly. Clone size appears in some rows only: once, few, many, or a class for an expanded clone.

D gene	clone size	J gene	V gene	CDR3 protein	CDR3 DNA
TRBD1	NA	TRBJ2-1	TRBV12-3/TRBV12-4	CASSLDRGKYNEQFF	TGTGCCAGCAGCCTGGACAGGGGAAAATACAATGAGCAGTTCTTC
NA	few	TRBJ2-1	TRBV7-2	CASSPDGRNEQFF	TGTGCCAGCAGCCCGGACGGTAGGAATGAGCAGTTCTTC
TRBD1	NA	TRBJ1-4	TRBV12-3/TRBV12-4	CASSAGGEKLFF	TGTGCCAGTTCAGCAGGGGGGGAAAAACTGTTTTTT
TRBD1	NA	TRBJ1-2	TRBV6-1	CASGDRDYGYTF	TGTGCCAGCGGTGACAGGGACTATGGCTACACCTTC
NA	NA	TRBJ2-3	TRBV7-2	CASSSYTGEGTDTQYF	TGTGCCAGCAGCTCCTATACAGGGGAGGGTACAGATACGCAGTATTTT
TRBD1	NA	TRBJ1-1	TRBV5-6	CASSLPGAQGPFTTEAFF	TGTGCCAGCAGCTTACCTGGGGCACAGGGGCCCTTCACCACTGAAGCTTTCTTT
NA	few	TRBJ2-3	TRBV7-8	CASSQPPWVRDTQYF	TGTGCCAGCAGCCAACCCCCCTGGGTCCGCGATACGCAGTATTTT
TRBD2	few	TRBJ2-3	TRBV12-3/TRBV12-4	CASTSHGLAADTQYF	TGTGCCAGCACCTCACATGGACTAGCCGCAGATACGCAGTATTTT
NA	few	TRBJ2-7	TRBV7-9	CASSLGQGSASEQYF	TGTGCCAGCAGCTTAGGCCAAGGTTCCGCATCCGAGCAGTACTTC
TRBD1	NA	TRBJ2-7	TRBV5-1	CASRVTGLSYEQYF	TGCGCCAGCAGAGTGACAGGGTTATCCTACGAGCAGTACTTC
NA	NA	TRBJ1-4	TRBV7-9	CASSSIAVTVGNEKLFF	TGTGCCAGCAGCTCAATAGCCGTGACAGTCGGTAATGAAAAACTGTTTTTT
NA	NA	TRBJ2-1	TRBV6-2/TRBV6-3	CASSYGTYYEQFF	TGTGCCAGCAGTTATGGGACATACTATGAGCAGTTCTTC
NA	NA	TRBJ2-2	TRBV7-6	CASSSTPTGGELFF	TGTGCCAGCAGCTCGACCCCGACAGGCGGGGAGCTGTTTTTT
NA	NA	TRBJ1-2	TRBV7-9	CASSPPLTANYGYTF	TGTGCCAGCAGCCCTCCTCTTACAGCTAACTATGGCTACACCTTC
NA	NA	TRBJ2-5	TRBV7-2	CASSFIKEETQYF	TGTGCCAGCAGCTTCATAAAGGAGGAGACCCAGTACTTC
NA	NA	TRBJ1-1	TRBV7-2	CASSWRDGEAFF	TGTGCCAGCAGCTGGAGAGACGGTGAAGCTTTCTTT
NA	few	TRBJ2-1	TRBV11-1	CASSLFRGPQFF	TGTGCCAGCAGCTTATTTCGGGGACCCCAGTTCTTC
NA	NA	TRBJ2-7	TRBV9	CASSVGGPTSSYEQYF	TGTGCCAGCAGCGTAGGGGGACCAACGAGCTCCTACGAGCAGTACTTC
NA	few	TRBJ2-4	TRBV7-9	CASSSRPLRDVTNIQYF	TGTGCCAGCAGCTCCAGGCCTCTCAGGGACGTTACTAACATTCAGTACTTC
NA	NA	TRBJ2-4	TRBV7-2	CASSGWASIAKDIQYF	TGTGCCAGCAGCGGGTGGGCTAGTATTGCGAAAGACATTCAGTACTTC
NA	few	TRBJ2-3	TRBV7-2	CASSLRQIDTQYF	TGTGCCAGCAGCTTGCGACAAATAGATACGCAGTATTTT
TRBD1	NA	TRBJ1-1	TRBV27	CASTLTGQGASENTEAFF	TGTGCCAGCACCCTCACGGGACAGGGGGCTTCGGAGAACACTGAAGCTTTCTTT
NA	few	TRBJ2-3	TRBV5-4	CASSLGRSQADTQYF	TGTGCCAGCAGCTTGGGTCGAAGCCAGGCAGATACGCAGTATTTT
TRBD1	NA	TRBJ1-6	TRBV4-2	CASNHPTTGGRDSPLHF	TGTGCCAGCAACCATCCGACAACAGGGGGTCGCGATTCACCCCTCCACTTT
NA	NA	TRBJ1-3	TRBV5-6	CASRSWQNSGNTIYF	TGTGCCAGCAGGTCCTGGCAGAACTCTGGAAACACCATATATTTT
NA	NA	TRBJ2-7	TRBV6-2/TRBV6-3	CASSYSRSRLGEQYF	TGTGCCAGCAGTTACTCGAGAAGTAGACTTGGGGAGCAGTACTTC
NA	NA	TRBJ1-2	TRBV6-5	CASSYSRGAYGYTF	TGTGCCAGCAGTTACTCGAGGGGGGCCTATGGCTACACCTTC
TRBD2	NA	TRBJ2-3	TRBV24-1	CATSDPTSGSSDTQYF	TGTGCCACCAGTGATCCTACTAGCGGGAGTTCGGATACGCAGTATTTT
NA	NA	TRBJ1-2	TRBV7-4	CASSPRIGNYGYTF	TGTGCCAGCAGCCCCCGGATAGGGAACTATGGCTACACCTTC
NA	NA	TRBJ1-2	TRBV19	CASSIDASYGYTF	TGTGCCAGTAGTATTGATGCCAGCTATGGCTACACCTTC
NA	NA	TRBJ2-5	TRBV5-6	CASSSSLTETQYF	TGTGCCAGCAGTTCCTCCCTCACGGAGACCCAGTACTTC
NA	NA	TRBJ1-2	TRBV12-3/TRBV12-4	CASSFDYGYTF	TGTGCCAGCAGTTTCGACTATGGCTACACCTTC
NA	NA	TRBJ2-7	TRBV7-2	CASSLQTGTLYEQYF	TGTGCCAGCAGCTTACAGACGGGGACGTTGTACGAGCAGTACTTC
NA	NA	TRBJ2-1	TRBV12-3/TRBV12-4	CASSYQSVGLTKFEFF	TGTGCCAGCAGTTATCAGTCAGTCGGACTAACAAAATTTGAGTTCTTC
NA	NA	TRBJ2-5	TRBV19	CASREYVWRKAKETQYF	TGTGCCAGTAGGGAATACGTTTGGAGGAAGGCGAAAGAGACCCAGTACTTC
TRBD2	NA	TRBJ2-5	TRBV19	CASSRTSGLGETQYF	TGTGCCAGTAGTAGGACTAGCGGACTAGGGGAGACCCAGTACTTC
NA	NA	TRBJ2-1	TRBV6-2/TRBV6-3	CASSYSVTATYNEQFF	TGTGCCAGCAGTTACTCGGTGACAGCCACCTACAATGAGCAGTTCTTC
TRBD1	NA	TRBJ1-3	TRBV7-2	CASSILQGYRNTIYF	TGTGCCAGCAGCATACTACAGGGGTATAGAAACACCATATATTTT
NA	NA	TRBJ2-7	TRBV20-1	CSARQVLSYEQYF	TGCAGTGCTAGACAGGTACTCAGCTACGAGCAGTACTTC
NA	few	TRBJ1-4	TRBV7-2	CASSSQMNEKLFF	TGTGCCAGCAGCTCCCAGATGAATGAAAAACTGTTTTTT
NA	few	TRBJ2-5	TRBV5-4	CASSRDTIETQYF	TGTGCCAGCAGCCGGGACACCATAGAGACCCAGTACTTC
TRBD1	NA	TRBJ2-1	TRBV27	CASSLRTGYLNEQFF	TGTGCCAGCAGTTTACGGACAGGGTACCTCAATGAGCAGTTCTTC
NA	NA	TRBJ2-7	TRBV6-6	CASRQILGGEQYF	TGTGCCAGCAGACAAATTTTGGGGGGTGAGCAGTACTTC
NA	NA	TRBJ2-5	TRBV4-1	CASSQRLRQETQYF	TGCGCCAGCAGCCAAAGACTACGTCAAGAGACCCAGTACTTC
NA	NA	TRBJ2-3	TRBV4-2	CASSQDPGTSTDTQYF	TGTGCCAGCAGCCAAGATCCAGGGACTAGCACAGATACGCAGTATTTT
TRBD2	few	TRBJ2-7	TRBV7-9	CASSLHGGNEQYF	TGTGCCAGCAGCCTTCACGGGGGGAACGAGCAGTACTTC
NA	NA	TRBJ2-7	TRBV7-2	CASSLIDRDIYEQYF	TGTGCCAGCAGCTTAATTGACCGGGACATCTACGAGCAGTACTTC
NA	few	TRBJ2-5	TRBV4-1	CASSRDGPGETQYF	TGCGCCAGCAGCAGGGACGGGCCGGGAGAGACCCAGTACTTC
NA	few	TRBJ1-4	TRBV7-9	CASSLMDSSNEKLFF	TGTGCCAGCAGCTTAATGGACAGCTCTAATGAAAAACTGTTTTTT
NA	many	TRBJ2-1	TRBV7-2	CASSLRGLAFNEQFF	TGTGCCAGCAGCTTACGTGGCCTAGCTTTCAATGAGCAGTTCTTC
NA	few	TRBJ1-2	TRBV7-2	CASSYFEGFGYTF	TGTGCCAGCAGTTATTTTGAGGGATTTGGCTACACCTTC
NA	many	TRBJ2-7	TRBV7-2	CASSSSGRNYEQYF	TGTGCCAGCAGCTCCAGCGGCCGGAACTACGAGCAGTACTTC
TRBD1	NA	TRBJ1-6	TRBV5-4	CASSPSRTGRDSPLHF	TGTGCCAGCAGCCCCTCCAGGACAGGGCGGGATTCACCCCTCCACTTT
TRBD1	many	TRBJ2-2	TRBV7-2	CASSFLAFIGTGNTGELFF	TGTGCCAGCAGCTTTCTGGCCTTTATCGGGACAGGGAACACCGGGGAGCTGTTTTTT
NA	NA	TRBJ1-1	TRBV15	CATSLRRNTEAFF	TGTGCCACCAGCCTCAGGAGGAACACTGAAGCTTTCTTT
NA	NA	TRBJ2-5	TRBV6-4	CASGVFGRGEETQYF	TGTGCCAGCGGGGTATTCGGCAGGGGAGAGGAGACCCAGTACTTC
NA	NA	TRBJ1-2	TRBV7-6	CASSSSSTYGYTF	TGTGCCAGCAGCTCCAGCTCGACCTATGGCTACACCTTC
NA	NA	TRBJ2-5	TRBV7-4	CASSLVLDWEETQYF	TGTGCCAGCAGCTTAGTCTTGGACTGGGAAGAGACCCAGTACTTC